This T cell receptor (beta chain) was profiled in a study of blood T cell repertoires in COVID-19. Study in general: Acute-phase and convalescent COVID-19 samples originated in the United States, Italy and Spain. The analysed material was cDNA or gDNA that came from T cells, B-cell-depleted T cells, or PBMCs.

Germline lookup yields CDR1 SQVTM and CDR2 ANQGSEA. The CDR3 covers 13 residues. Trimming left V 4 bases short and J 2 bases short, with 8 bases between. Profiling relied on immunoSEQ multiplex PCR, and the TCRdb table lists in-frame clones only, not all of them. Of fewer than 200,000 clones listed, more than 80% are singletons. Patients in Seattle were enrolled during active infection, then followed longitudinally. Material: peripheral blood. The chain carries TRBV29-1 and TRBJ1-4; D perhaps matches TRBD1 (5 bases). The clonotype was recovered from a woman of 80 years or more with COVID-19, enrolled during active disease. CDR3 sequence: CSVGGVTNEKLFF. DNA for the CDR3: TGCAGCGTTGGGGGGGTTACTAATGAAAAACTGTTTTTT.